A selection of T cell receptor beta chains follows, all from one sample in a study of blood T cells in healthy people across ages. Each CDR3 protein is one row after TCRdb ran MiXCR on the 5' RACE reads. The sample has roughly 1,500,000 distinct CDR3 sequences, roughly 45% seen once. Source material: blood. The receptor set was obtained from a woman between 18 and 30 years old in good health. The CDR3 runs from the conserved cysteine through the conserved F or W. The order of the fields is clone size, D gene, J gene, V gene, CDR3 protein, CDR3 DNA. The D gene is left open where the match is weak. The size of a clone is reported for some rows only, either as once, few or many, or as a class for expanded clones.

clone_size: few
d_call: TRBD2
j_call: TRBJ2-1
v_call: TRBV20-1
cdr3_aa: CSARDSSGFSYNEQFF
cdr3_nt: TGCAGTGCTAGAGATTCTAGCGGCTTCTCCTACAATGAGCAGTTCTTC

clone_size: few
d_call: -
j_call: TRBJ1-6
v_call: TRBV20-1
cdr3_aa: CSASGDPNSPLHF
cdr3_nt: TGCAGTGCTAGTGGGGACCCTAATTCACCCCTCCACTTT

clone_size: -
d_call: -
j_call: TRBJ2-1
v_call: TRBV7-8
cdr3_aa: CAGSPRLQLEINNEQFF
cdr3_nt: TGTGCCGGCAGCCCCCGGCTCCAACTAGAGATAAACAATGAGCAGTTCTTC

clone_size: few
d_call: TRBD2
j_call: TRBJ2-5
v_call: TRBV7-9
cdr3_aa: CASSELTSGRKQETQYF
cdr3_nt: TGTGCCAGCAGCGAGCTAACTAGCGGGAGAAAACAAGAGACCCAGTACTTC

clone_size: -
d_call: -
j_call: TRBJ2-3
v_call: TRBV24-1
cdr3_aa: CATSDPKAATDTQYF
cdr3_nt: TGTGCCACCAGTGATCCCAAGGCAGCGACAGATACGCAGTATTTT

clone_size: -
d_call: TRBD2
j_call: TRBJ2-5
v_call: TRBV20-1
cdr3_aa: CSARDHSGGAPETQYF
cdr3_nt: TGCAGTGCTAGAGATCATAGCGGGGGGGCTCCGGAGACCCAGTACTTC

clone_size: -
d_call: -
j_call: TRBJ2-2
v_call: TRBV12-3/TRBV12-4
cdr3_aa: CASSFRNTGELFF
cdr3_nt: TGTGCCAGCAGTTTTAGGAACACCGGGGAGCTGTTTTTT

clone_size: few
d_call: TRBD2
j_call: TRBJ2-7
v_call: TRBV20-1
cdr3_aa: CSASERLESGRYYEQYF
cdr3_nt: TGCAGTGCTAGCGAGAGACTGGAAAGCGGGAGATACTACGAGCAGTACTTC

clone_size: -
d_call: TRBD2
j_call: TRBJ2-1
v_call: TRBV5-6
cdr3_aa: CASSSGTSGTTYNEQFF
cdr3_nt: TGTGCCAGCAGCTCCGGGACTAGCGGGACCACCTACAATGAGCAGTTCTTC

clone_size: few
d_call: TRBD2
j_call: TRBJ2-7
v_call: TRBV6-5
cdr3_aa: CASSYSRGGLAAGEQYF
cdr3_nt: TGTGCCAGCAGTTACTCGAGGGGCGGACTAGCGGCGGGCGAGCAGTACTTC

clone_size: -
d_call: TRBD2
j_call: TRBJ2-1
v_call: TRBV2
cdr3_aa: CASSERERERQFF
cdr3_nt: TGTGCCAGCAGTGAGAGGGAGCGGGAACGGCAGTTCTTC

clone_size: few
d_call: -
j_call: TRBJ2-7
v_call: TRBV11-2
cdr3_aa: CASSLGFGSPLTLYEQYF
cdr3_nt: TGTGCCAGCAGCTTAGGGTTTGGGTCCCCTCTAACCCTCTACGAGCAGTACTTC

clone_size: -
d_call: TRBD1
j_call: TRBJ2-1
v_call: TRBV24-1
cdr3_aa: CATSEAGQGKNEQFF
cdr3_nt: TGTGCCACCAGTGAGGCGGGACAGGGGAAGAATGAGCAGTTCTTC

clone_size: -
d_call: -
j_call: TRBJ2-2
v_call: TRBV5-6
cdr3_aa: CASSSMGAKNTGELFF
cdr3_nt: TGTGCCAGCAGCTCGATGGGGGCGAAGAACACCGGGGAGCTGTTTTTT

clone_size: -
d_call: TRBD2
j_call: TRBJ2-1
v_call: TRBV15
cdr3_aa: CATSRATGRASGHNEQFF
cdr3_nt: TGTGCCACCAGCAGAGCTACGGGACGTGCTAGCGGGCACAATGAGCAGTTCTTC

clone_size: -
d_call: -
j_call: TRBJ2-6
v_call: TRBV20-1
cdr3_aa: CSARNLPGAGANVLTF
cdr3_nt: TGCAGTGCTAGAAATTTACCGGGAGCTGGGGCCAACGTCCTGACTTTC

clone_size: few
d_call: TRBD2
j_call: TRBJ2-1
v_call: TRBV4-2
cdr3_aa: CASSQERAGPYNEQFF
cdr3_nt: TGTGCCAGCAGCCAAGAACGAGCGGGACCCTACAATGAGCAGTTCTTC